This entry lists 29 T cell receptor beta chains sequenced from one sample in a study of cytomegalovirus exposure and HLA in healthy donors. A multiplex PCR was run with 60 Vbeta primers and 13 Jbeta primers. The assay was immunoSEQ multiplex PCR, and TCRdb's table has in-frame clones only and misses some. The table has about 190,000 clones, 81% seen once; the top ten hold around 2%. Sample: PBMCs. Receptor source: a man aged 18 to 29 in good health and CMV-seronegative.

The chain joins TRBV4-2 to TRBJ1-5, with TRBD1 matching 8 bases. J was trimmed by 6 bases and V by 3 bases; bases with no gene match: 10. Germline V gene sequence: CDR1 LGHNA, CDR2 YNFKEQ. The CDR3 consists of 16 residues. The DNA for the CDR3 is TGTGCCAGCAGCCAGGATGGGACAGGATTCTTTCAGCCCCAGCATTTT. Its translation is CASSQDGTGFFQPQHF.

V is TRBV11-2 and J is TRBJ2-5, with 9 bases aligning to TRBD1. V gave up 5 bases and J gave up 5 bases; unmatched junction bases: 18. Germline loops: CDR1 SGHAT, CDR2 FQNNGV. The CDR3 covers 18 residues. CDR3 in DNA: TGTGCCAGCAGCAACCGACAGGGGGAGATATTGGCAATGGAGACCCAGTACTTC. Protein product: CASSNRQGEILAMETQYF. The full variable domain, with the rest looked up from reference TRBV11-2 and TRBJ2-5, is EAGVAQSPRYKIIEKRQSVAFWCNPISGHATLYWYQQILGQGPKLLIQFQNNGVVDDSQLPKDRFSAERLKGVDSTLKIQPAKLEDSAVYLCASSNRQGEILAMETQYFGPGTRLLVL.

The J gene is TRBJ2-3, the V gene TRBV12-5; the D gene is possibly TRBD1 (6 bases). V was shortened by 6 bases and J by 1 base, with 14 bases between the two germline ends. Germline-derived CDR1 and CDR2 are LGHNT and FRNRAP. The CDR3 spans 15 residues. The CDR3, as DNA: TGTGCTAGTGGGCTGGGGCAGGGGCGCACAGATACGCAGTATTTT. Its protein is CASGLGQGRTDTQYF. Filled out from reference TRBV12-5 and TRBJ2-3, the complete variable domain reads DARVTQTPRHKVTEMGQEVTMRCQPILGHNTVFWYRQTMMQGLELLAYFRNRAPLDDSGMPKDRFSAEMPDATLATLKIQPSEPRDSAVYFCASGLGQGRTDTQYFGPGTRLTVL.

This clone was counted a few times. The identical CDR3 is also encoded by other nucleotide sequences in the sample. V gene TRBV19 combines with J gene TRBJ1-2, with 10 positions matching TRBD1. The CDR3 extends over 14 amino acids. The J segment lost 4 bases and the V segment lost 5 bases, leaving 4 bases of the junction unmatched. The germline gives CDR1 LNHDA, CDR2 SQIVND (reference sequence). The CDR3 DNA is TGTGCCAGTAGTCAGACAGGGGGCCTCTATGGCTACACCTTC. This codes for CASSQTGGLYGYTF.

V is TRBV19 and J is TRBJ1-1; 7 nucleotides match TRBD1. The germline CDR1 and CDR2 sequences are LNHDA and SQIVND (reference sequence). CDR3 size: 13 residues. V was pared by 10 bases and J by 2 bases, with 7 bases of the junction left unmatched. In DNA form, the CDR3 reads TGTGCCATCTCAGACAGGGCCAACACTGAAGCTTTCTTT. It is translated as CAISDRANTEAFF.

The genes are TRBV5-1 and TRBJ2-2; D is possibly TRBD2 (6 bases). V lost 4 bases to trimming and J lost 1 base, with 11 bases between them. Germline CDR1 SGHRS, CDR2 YFSETQ. The CDR3 covers 15 residues. CDR3 sequence: CASSTSGLNTGELFF. The CDR3 nucleotides are TGCGCCAGCAGCACGTCGGGACTGAACACCGGGGAGCTGTTTTTT.

The chain recombines TRBV27 with TRBJ2-1; TRBD2 matches 7 bases. Per germline, CDR1 MNHEY and CDR2 SMNVEV (reference sequence). V gave up 7 bases and J gave up 1 base; unmatched junction bases: 4. The length of the CDR3 is 14 residues. The CDR3 DNA is TGTGCCAGCAACCCGGGAGGATCCTACAATGAGCAGTTCTTC. Translation gives CASNPGGSYNEQFF.

The rearrangement uses TRBV28 and TRBJ2-5; 8 bases are shared with TRBD1. The better agreement between TRBJ2-7 and the DNA end casts doubt on the J call. The germline gives CDR1 MDHEN, CDR2 SYDVKM. The length of the CDR3 is 16 residues. CDR3 in amino acids: CASSPPHPGQVGEQYF. Written as DNA, the CDR3 is TGTGCCAGCAGTCCGCCCCATCCGGGACAGGTGGGCGAGCAGTACTTC.

The CDR3 here is CASIAMWGAYNEQFF. The CDR3 region has the DNA TGTGCCAGCATCGCCATGTGGGGCGCCTACAATGAGCAGTTCTTC. The rearrangement links TRBV28 to TRBJ2-1; D might be TRBD1 (5 bases). Trimming shortened V by 7 bases and J by 2 bases, and 15 bases separated the two germline ends. This CDR3 is 15 amino acids long. CDR1 and CDR2 (germline): MDHEN, SYDVKM.

The chain links TRBV28 to TRBJ2-5, with 9 bases that match TRBD1. The CDR3 length is 16 residues. The V segment lost 5 bases and the J segment 5 bases; nucleotides outside the gene matches: 12. The germline CDR1 and CDR2 sequences are MDHEN and SYDVKM. Written as DNA, the CDR3 is TGTGCCAGCAGTCCCTACAGGGGGCGCATGGGGGAGACCCAGTACTTC. Translating it yields CASSPYRGRMGETQYF.

Notes on this clone: Sequence at one end of the junction differs from germline and may be a read error. V usage is TRBV30 and J usage is TRBJ2-3; a weak D match, TRBD1 (5 bases). The length of the CDR3 is 12 residues. Germline lookup yields CDR1 GTSNPN and CDR2 SVGIG (reference sequence). For the CDR3, the DNA is TGTGCCTGGTGGTTGAGCACAGGTACGCAGTATTTT. It is translated as CAWWLSTGTQYF.

The J gene is TRBJ2-3, the V gene TRBV11-2; TRBD1 aligns across 8 bases. Germline V CDR1 and CDR2: SGHAT, FQNNGV. CDR3 length equals 14 residues. V was pared by 3 bases and J by 5 bases, with 4 bases of the junction left unmatched. This CDR3 reads CASSLDRVQDTQYF. The CDR3 DNA is TGTGCCAGCAGCTTGGACAGGGTACAAGATACGCAGTATTTT.

The rearrangement joins TRBV2 to TRBJ1-5; tentative D call: TRBD1 (6 bases). Trimming removed 6 bases from V and 7 bases from J, with 16 bases in between. The germline V gene encodes CDR1 SNHLY and CDR2 FYNNEI. There are 14 residues in the CDR3. The CDR3 DNA is TGTGCCAGCAGGGGGCAGGGGAGGGAGCAGCCCCAGCATTTT. Translated: CASRGQGREQPQHF.

The chain has TRBV29-1 and TRBJ1-2, with D hard to call. This CDR3 has 12 residues. Germline CDR1 is SQVTM and CDR2 is ANQGSEA. V lost 4 bases and J lost 4, with 10 bases in between. The DNA of the CDR3 is TGCAGCGTTGTCCAGGCTGGCTATGGCTACACCTTC. Protein product: CSVVQAGYGYTF. Full variable domain (rest looked up from reference TRBV29-1 and TRBJ1-2): SAVISQKPSRDICQRGTSLTIQCQVDSQVTMMFWYRQQPGQSLTLIATANQGSEATYESGFVIDKFPISRPNLTFSTLTVSNMSPEDSSIYLCSVVQAGYGYTFGSGTRLTVV.

V usage is TRBV19 and J usage is TRBJ1-5; TRBD1 agrees at 7 bases. The germline gives CDR1 LNHDA, CDR2 SQIVND (reference sequence). The CDR3 is made up of 15 amino acids. The ends lost 3 bases at V and 4 bases at J; junction bases unmatched: 6. The CDR3: CASSIAQQGNQPQHF. CDR3 DNA sequence: TGTGCCAGTAGTATTGCCCAACAGGGGAATCAGCCCCAGCATTTT.

The chain's CDR3 is CASSQEPPRGRANSPLHF. The CDR3 DNA reads TGCGCCAGCAGCCAAGAGCCCCCGCGTGGCAGGGCGAATTCACCCCTCCACTTT. V usage is TRBV4-1 and J usage is TRBJ1-6, with D possibly being TRBD1 (5 bases). Germline V gives CDR1 MGHRA, CDR2 YSYEKL. CDR3 length: 18 amino acids. Deletions cut 0 bases from V and 7 bases from J, with 19 bases between.

This clone was found a few times. CDR3 nucleotide sequence: TGTGCCATCAGACCTGACGGAGGGAGCTCCTACGAGCAGTACTTC. This sequence encodes CAIRPDGGSSYEQYF. The genes are TRBV10-3 and TRBJ2-7; a weak D match, TRBD2 (6 bases). Germline values: CDR1 ENHRY, CDR2 SYGVKD. This CDR3 is 15 amino acids long. V lost 6 bases and J 0 bases, leaving 15 bases between the germline ends.

About this clone itself: A read error may produce the germline difference seen at one junction end. The chain carries TRBV7-7 and TRBJ2-3; 12 nucleotides match TRBD1. Germline CDR1 SSHAT, CDR2 FNYEAQ (reference sequence). The CDR3 is made up of 15 amino acids. Here the CDR3 reads CASSLGTGGPDTQYF. The CDR3 DNA follows: TGTGCTAGCAGCTTGGGGACAGGGGGCCCAGATACGCAGTATTTT.

The chain recombines TRBV28 with TRBJ1-3; D unresolved. V was shortened by 6 bases and J by 0 bases, with 12 bases between the two germline ends. Germline CDR1 and CDR2: MDHEN and SYDVKM. CDR3 size: 15 residues. CDR3 sequence: CASSLPLSSGNTIYF. The CDR3 DNA reads TGTGCCAGCAGCCTACCCTTAAGCTCTGGAAACACCATATATTTT. Combining the CDR3 with reference TRBV28 and TRBJ1-3 gives the whole variable domain DVKVTQSSRYLVKRTGEKVFLECVQDMDHENMFWYRQDPGLGLRLIYFSYDVKMKEKGDIPEGYSVSREKKERFSLILESASTNQTSMYLCASSLPLSSGNTIYFGEGSWLTVV.

The chain couples TRBV28 to TRBJ2-2; 8 bases line up with TRBD2. Germline-derived CDR1 and CDR2 are MDHEN and SYDVKM. CDR3 length: 15 residues. V was clipped by 5 bases and J by 7 bases; unmatched bases: 9. Here the CDR3 DNA reads TGTGCCAGCAGTCCGCCAGCGGGAGCGGGCGGGGAGCTGTTTTTT. Its protein product is CASSPPAGAGGELFF. Combining the CDR3 with reference TRBV28 and TRBJ2-2 gives the whole variable domain DVKVTQSSRYLVKRTGEKVFLECVQDMDHENMFWYRQDPGLGLRLIYFSYDVKMKEKGDIPEGYSVSREKKERFSLILESASTNQTSMYLCASSPPAGAGGELFFGEGSRLTVL.

The chain recombines TRBV7-2 with TRBJ2-5; the D gene is possibly TRBD2 (5 bases). The J call could be wrong; TRBJ2-7 is a better fit for the DNA end. Per germline, CDR1 SGHTA and CDR2 FQGNSA. The CDR3 covers 15 residues. CDR3 in amino acids: CASSPAARSSYEQYF. CDR3 DNA: TGTGCCAGCAGCCCAGCGGCTCGGAGCTCCTACGAGCAGTACTTC.

The chain combines TRBV5-6 with TRBJ2-7, with TRBD1 matching 8 bases. CDR3 length: 13 residues. Germline V gives CDR1 SGHDT, CDR2 YYEEEE. Losses at the gene ends were 5 bases for V and 5 bases for J; bases not matched to a gene: 6. The CDR3 coding sequence is TGTGCCAGCAGACCTGACAGGGGAAACGAGCAGTACTTC. Translation: CASRPDRGNEQYF.

V is TRBV10-3 and J is TRBJ2-5; TRBD2 agrees at 9 bases. The CDR3 loop spans 15 amino acids. The V gene end was trimmed by 8 bases and the J gene end by 3 bases; junction bases not matched to a gene: 10. Per the germline V gene, CDR1 is ENHRY and CDR2 is SYGVKD. CDR3 in DNA: TGTGCCATCGGCCTGGCTAGCGGGATCAAAGAGACCCAGTACTTC. It yields the protein CAIGLASGIKETQYF.

The chain uses TRBV7-6 and TRBJ2-7; TRBD2 aligns across 8 bases. J lost 6 bases, V lost 6 bases, and 13 bases had no gene match. The CDR3 has 15 residues. Germline CDR1 and CDR2: SGHVS and FNYEAQ. CDR3 DNA: TGTGCCAGCAGTCCAACGACGAGCGGGAGAGTCGAGCAGTACTTC. Amino acids: CASSPTTSGRVEQYF.

V is TRBV9 and J is TRBJ1-1, with D perhaps TRBD1 (6 bases). The CDR3 runs to 13 residues. CDR1 and CDR2 from the germline V gene are SGDLS and YYNGEE. V was pared by 0 bases and J by 3 bases, with 6 bases between. CDR3 sequence: CASSVDRDTEAFF. In DNA form, the CDR3 reads TGTGCCAGCAGCGTAGACAGGGACACTGAAGCTTTCTTT.

V gene TRBV4-1 combines with J gene TRBJ2-6; D is perhaps TRBD2 (5 bases). Germline values: CDR1 MGHRA, CDR2 YSYEKL. Trimming cost V 0 bases and J 0 bases, with 6 bases left between them. This CDR3 is 16 amino acids long. CDR3 sequence reads: CASSQEEGSGANVLTF. DNA for the CDR3: TGCGCCAGCAGCCAAGAAGAGGGCTCTGGGGCCAACGTCCTGACTTTC.

This clone was recorded once. This chain links TRBV4-3 with TRBJ1-4; TRBD1 matches 9 bases. The CDR3 runs to 15 residues. V lost 2 bases to trimming and J lost 10 bases; unmatched junction nucleotides: 8. Germline V gene sequence: CDR1 LGHNA, CDR2 YSLEER. In DNA, the CDR3 is TGCGCCAGCAGCCAACCCGGGACAGGGAAAGCAAAACTGTTTTTT. Residues: CASSQPGTGKAKLFF.

A remark on this clone: Other DNA sequences in the same sample also yield this CDR3. This chain joins TRBV4-3 and TRBJ2-7; perhaps TRBD1 as D (6 bases). The CDR3 consists of 15 residues. The V and J ends lost 0 bases and 3 bases respectively, with 12 bases between them. CDR1 is LGHNA and CDR2 is YSLEER in the germline V gene. CDR3 loop: CASSQDSPGVYEQYF. In DNA form, the CDR3 reads TGCGCCAGCAGCCAAGATTCTCCAGGGGTCTACGAGCAGTACTTC.

The genes are TRBV16 and TRBJ2-3; D is possibly TRBD2 (5 bases). The CDR3 extends over 16 amino acids. The V gene lost 1 base and the J gene lost 0 bases, with 11 bases spanning the gap. Germline CDR1 is KGHSY and CDR2 is FQNENV. The CDR3: CASSQLEGESTDTQYF. CDR3 sequence (DNA): TGTGCCAGCAGCCAATTAGAGGGAGAGAGCACAGATACGCAGTATTTT.